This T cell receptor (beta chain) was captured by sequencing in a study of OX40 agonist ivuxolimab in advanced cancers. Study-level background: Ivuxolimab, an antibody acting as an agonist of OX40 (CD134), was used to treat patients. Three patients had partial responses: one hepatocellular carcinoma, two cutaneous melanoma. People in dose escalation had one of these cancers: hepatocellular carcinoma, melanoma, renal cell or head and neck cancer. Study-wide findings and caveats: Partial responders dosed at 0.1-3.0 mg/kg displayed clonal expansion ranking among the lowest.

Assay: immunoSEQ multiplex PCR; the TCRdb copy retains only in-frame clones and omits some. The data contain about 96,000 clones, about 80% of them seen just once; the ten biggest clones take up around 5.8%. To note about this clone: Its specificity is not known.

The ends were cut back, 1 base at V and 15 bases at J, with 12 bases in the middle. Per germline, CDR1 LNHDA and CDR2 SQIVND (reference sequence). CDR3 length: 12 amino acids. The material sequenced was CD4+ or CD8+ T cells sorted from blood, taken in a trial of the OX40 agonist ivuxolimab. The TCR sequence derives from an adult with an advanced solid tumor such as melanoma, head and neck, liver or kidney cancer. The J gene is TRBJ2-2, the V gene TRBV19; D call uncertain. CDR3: CASSIAPSRVFF. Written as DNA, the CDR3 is TGTGCCAGTAGTATAGCCCCGTCTCGGGTGTTTTTT.